This entry lists 20 T cell receptor beta chains sequenced from one sample in a study of shared clonotypes between healthy human individuals. TCRdb keeps only in-frame clones here, not all; method: immunoSEQ multiplex PCR. The data show more than 2 million clones, roughly 95% seen once. The specimen sequenced was naive CD4+ T cells sorted from blood. Subset given: CD45RA+ positively selected. Receptors were obtained from a young man in good health.

On this clone itself: Germline is not matched at one junction end, which may reflect a read error. V usage is TRBV5-1 and J usage is TRBJ1-2, with D maybe TRBD1 (6 bases). Germline CDR1 SGHRS, CDR2 YFSETQ. The CDR3 runs 13 residues. The CDR3 region has the DNA TGCGCCAGCAGTAGTTCCGGACAGCCCCCATGGGGCTTC. Protein sequence: CASSSSGQPPWGF.

This clone was seen a single time. The rearrangement links TRBV6-4 to TRBJ1-5; the D is unclear. V lost 4 bases and J lost 5, with 15 bases in between. The CDR3 contains 15 residues. Germline CDR1 MRHNA, CDR2 SNTAGT. Here the CDR3 reads CASSVPSPRDQPQHF. DNA for the CDR3: TGTGCCAGCAGTGTGCCCTCACCAAGGGATCAGCCCCAGCATTTT.

The chain links TRBV4-1 to TRBJ1-6; the D gene is possibly TRBD1 (5 bases). Germline assignment: CDR1 MGHRA and CDR2 YSYEKL. This CDR3 has 14 amino acids. V lost 3 bases to trimming and J lost 9 bases, with 12 bases between them. CDR3 sequence (DNA): TGCGCCAGCAGCCAGGTAGGGGTATTTTCACCCCTCCACTTT. It translates to CASSQVGVFSPLHF.

CDR3 amino acids: CASSQEVPDTQYF. CDR3 nucleotide sequence: TGCGCCAGCAGCCAAGAGGTCCCAGATACGCAGTATTTT. The gene calls are TRBV4-1 and TRBJ2-3; D gene ambiguous. Trimming removed 0 bases from V and 4 bases from J, with 5 bases in between. CDR3 length: 13 residues. Germline lookup yields CDR1 MGHRA and CDR2 YSYEKL.

This chain connects TRBV5-1 to TRBJ1-2; maybe TRBD1 (6 bases). Deletions cut 3 bases from V and 7 bases from J, with 13 bases between. Germline V gives CDR1 SGHRS, CDR2 YFSETQ. The CDR3 covers 13 residues. The CDR3 here is CASSSGEDGGYTF. The CDR3 DNA reads TGCGCCAGCAGCTCAGGGGAAGATGGTGGCTACACCTTC.

This chain connects TRBV2 to TRBJ1-5; D ambiguous. Trimming stripped 5 bases from V and 10 bases from J, with 18 bases between. Germline CDR1 and CDR2: SNHLY and FYNNEI. The CDR3 extends over 14 amino acids. DNA of the CDR3: TGTGCCAGCAGTCTGCCGGGTTCAGGCCCTCCCCAGCATTTT. Protein product: CASSLPGSGPPQHF.

This rearrangement joins TRBV10-2 to TRBJ2-5, with TRBD1 matching over 10 bases. The CDR3 is 15 amino acids. The junction had 7 bases not matched to a gene; V was cut back by 5 bases and J by 4 bases. Looked up from germline, CDR1 is WSHSY and CDR2 is SAAADI. The CDR3 DNA is TGCGCCAGCAGTAGGGGACAGGGGATCGGAGAGACCCAGTACTTC. Protein product: CASSRGQGIGETQYF.

As to this clone: Sequence at one end of the junction differs from germline and may be a read error. The chain couples TRBV28 to TRBJ1-2; maybe TRBD1 (5 bases). Germline CDR1 reads MDHEN; CDR2 reads SYDVKM. The CDR3 contains 12 residues. The CDR3 DNA is TGTGCCGGCAGTCCAGGGAACTATGGCTACACCTTC. Encoded protein: CAGSPGNYGYTF.

The chain carries TRBV19 and TRBJ1-2; 8 nucleotides agree with TRBD1. This CDR3 has 15 amino acids. Per the germline V gene, CDR1 is LNHDA and CDR2 is SQIVND (reference sequence). The trim removed 5 bases at V and 4 bases at J, leaving 9 bases unmatched. DNA for the CDR3: TGTGCCAGTAGTCCTGGACAGGGACTGTCCTATGGCTACACCTTC. Encoded protein: CASSPGQGLSYGYTF. The complete variable domain, with remaining parts taken from reference TRBV19 and TRBJ1-2, reads DGGITQSPKYLFRKEGQNVTLSCEQNLNHDAMYWYRQDPGQGLRLIYYSQIVNDFQKGDIAEGYSVSREKKESFPLTVTSAQKNPTAFYLCASSPGQGLSYGYTFGSGTRLTVV.

V is TRBV6-1 and J is TRBJ1-2; possible D gene TRBD1, 6 bases. V was cut by 2 bases and J by 4 bases, with 14 bases left in between. From germline, CDR1 is MNHNS and CDR2 SASEGT. The CDR3 extends over 15 amino acids. The CDR3 sequence: CASSEPGDNRYGYTF. Here the CDR3 DNA reads TGTGCCAGCAGTGAACCAGGGGACAACCGCTATGGCTACACCTTC.

This clone was counted a single time. V usage is TRBV11-2 and J usage is TRBJ2-7; 7 bases match TRBD2. The ends lost 0 bases at V and 4 bases at J; junction bases unmatched: 12. Germline V gives CDR1 SGHAT, CDR2 FQNNGV. The CDR3 totals 17 residues. In DNA, the CDR3 is TGTGCCAGCAGCTTAGATCTTCGTTACAGCGGGGCGTACGAGCAGTACTTC. Translated, it gives CASSLDLRYSGAYEQYF. The full variable domain, rest sourced from reference TRBV11-2 and TRBJ2-7, is EAGVAQSPRYKIIEKRQSVAFWCNPISGHATLYWYQQILGQGPKLLIQFQNNGVVDDSQLPKDRFSAERLKGVDSTLKIQPAKLEDSAVYLCASSLDLRYSGAYEQYFGPGTRLTVT.

The chain joins TRBV27 to TRBJ1-5; D might be TRBD1 (5 bases). There are 16 residues in the CDR3. Germline V gene lookup returns CDR1 MNHEY and CDR2 SMNVEV (reference sequence). Trimming removed 6 bases from V and 7 bases from J, with 22 bases in between. The CDR3 DNA reads as TGTGCCAGCAGCCCCCGGCTGGGTGTAAGGACACAGCCCCAGCATTTT. It specifies CASSPRLGVRTQPQHF.

Comments on this clone: Other DNA sequences of this sample code for an identical CDR3. The chain carries TRBV7-6 and TRBJ2-5; D is unclear. Germline assignment: CDR1 SGHVS and CDR2 FNYEAQ. The V end lost 1 base, the J end lost 1 base, and 4 bases lay between the germline ends. The CDR3 totals 13 residues. The CDR3 reads CASSLGPQETQYF. In nucleotides, the CDR3 is TGTGCCAGCAGCTTAGGACCCCAAGAGACCCAGTACTTC.

The chain is built from TRBV5-1 and TRBJ2-5; 10 bases align to TRBD2. J lost 4 bases, V lost 4 bases, and 7 bases had no gene match. Per germline, CDR1 SGHRS and CDR2 YFSETQ. This CDR3 has 15 residues. CDR3 protein: CASSLVERGGETQYF. For the CDR3, the DNA is TGCGCCAGCAGCCTCGTAGAGCGGGGGGGAGAGACCCAGTACTTC.

The chain joins TRBV5-6 to TRBJ2-2; possibly TRBD1 for D (6 bases). The CDR3 length is 16 residues. Germline values: CDR1 SGHDT, CDR2 YYEEEE. Trimming stripped 0 bases from V and 4 bases from J, with 13 bases between. The CDR3 spells CASSLAGTKPTGELFF. The CDR3 DNA sequence: TGTGCCAGCAGCTTGGCCGGGACAAAACCCACCGGGGAGCTGTTTTTT.

The genes are TRBV19 and TRBJ1-5; D possibly corresponds to TRBD1 (5 bases). V was trimmed by 7 bases and J by 2 bases, leaving 18 bases between them. This CDR3 contains 16 residues. The germline gives CDR1 LNHDA, CDR2 SQIVND (reference sequence). CDR3 sequence: CASKAAGMKGNQPQHF. The CDR3, as DNA: TGTGCCAGTAAAGCGGCAGGGATGAAGGGCAATCAGCCCCAGCATTTT.

This clone has only a few counts. Other nucleotide sequences from this sample produce the same CDR3. The genes are TRBV10-3 and TRBJ2-7; a possible D gene is TRBD1 (5 bases). Germline lookup yields CDR1 ENHRY and CDR2 SYGVKD. This CDR3 has 11 residues. V shed 6 bases and J shed 3 bases, with 6 bases lying between them. CDR3 sequence: CAISDSYEQYF. CDR3 nucleotides: TGTGCCATCAGCGACAGCTACGAGCAGTACTTC.

The gene calls are TRBV25-1 and TRBJ1-2, with a tentative D call TRBD1 (6 bases). Germline CDR1 MGHDK, CDR2 SYGVNS. V lost 2 bases to trimming and J lost 8 bases, with 9 bases between them. There are 12 residues in the CDR3. The CDR3 DNA reads TGTGCCAGCAGTGAAAGGGGGGGCGGCTACACCTTC. Translating it yields CASSERGGGYTF.

With regard to this clone: The same CDR3 can be traced to other DNA sequences in this sample. This chain uses TRBV28 with TRBJ2-3; 8 nucleotides line up with TRBD2. The CDR3 covers 15 residues. Germline assignment: CDR1 MDHEN and CDR2 SYDVKM. Trimming took 5 bases from V and 0 from J; bases not matched to a gene: 4. CDR3 in DNA: TGTGCCAGCAGTCTAGCGGGCGCCAGCACAGATACGCAGTATTTT. It specifies CASSLAGASTDTQYF.

The V gene is TRBV6-4, the J gene TRBJ2-1, with 9 bases identical to TRBD2. The germline V gene encodes CDR1 MRHNA and CDR2 SNTAGT. The ends lost 3 bases at V and 4 bases at J; junction bases unmatched: 7. This CDR3 spans 16 amino acids. As DNA, the CDR3 is TGTGCCAGCAGTGAGGCCGGGACTAGCAGATACAATGAGCAGTTCTTC. Its translation is CASSEAGTSRYNEQFF.